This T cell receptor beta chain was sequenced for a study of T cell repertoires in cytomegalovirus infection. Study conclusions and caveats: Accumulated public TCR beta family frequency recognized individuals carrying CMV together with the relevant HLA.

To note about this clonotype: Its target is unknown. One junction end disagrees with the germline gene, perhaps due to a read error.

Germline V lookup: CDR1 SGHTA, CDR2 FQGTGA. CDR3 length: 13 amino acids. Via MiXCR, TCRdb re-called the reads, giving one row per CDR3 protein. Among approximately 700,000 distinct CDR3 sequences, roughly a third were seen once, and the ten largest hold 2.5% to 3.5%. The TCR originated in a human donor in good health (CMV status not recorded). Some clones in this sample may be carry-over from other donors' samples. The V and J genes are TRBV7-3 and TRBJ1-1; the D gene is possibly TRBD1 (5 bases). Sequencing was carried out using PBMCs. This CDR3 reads CASILRGNTEAFF. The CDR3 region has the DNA TGTGCAAGCATCTTAAGGGGGAACACTGAAGCTTTCTTT.